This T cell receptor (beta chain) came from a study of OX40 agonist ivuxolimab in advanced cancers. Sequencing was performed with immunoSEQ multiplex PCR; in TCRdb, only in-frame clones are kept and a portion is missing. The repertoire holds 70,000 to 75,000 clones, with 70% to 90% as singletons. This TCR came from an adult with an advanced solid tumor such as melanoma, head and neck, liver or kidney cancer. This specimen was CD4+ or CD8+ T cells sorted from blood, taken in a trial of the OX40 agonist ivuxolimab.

In nucleotides, the CDR3 is TGTGCCAGCAGGACTAGCGGGAGTTTCGAGCAGTACTTC. Translating it yields CASRTSGSFEQYF. J is TRBJ2-7 and V is TRBV2; 12 nucleotides match TRBD2. Germline CDR1 SNHLY, CDR2 FYNNEI. J lost 6 bases, V lost 6 bases, and 3 bases had no gene match. The CDR3 runs 13 residues.